In its sample, the clone carrying this TCR beta chain was seen a few times. What it recognizes is unknown. The CDR3 sequence is 14 residues long. Germline CDR1 reads MNHEY; CDR2 reads SMNVEV (reference sequence). Trimming left V 4 bases short and J 2 bases short, with 11 bases between. This sample was included in a study of CD8 T cells in ankylosing spondylitis. Whole-study findings and limits: Peripheral blood samples showed relatively rare disease-linked clones, and these clones were CD8+.

5'-RACE, quantitative and with molecular barcodes, yielded the TCR beta libraries. TCRdb processed the 5' RACE reads anew with MiXCR; each CDR3 protein has one entry. The sample holds 270,000 or so distinct CDR3 sequences; over 15% are singletons and the top ten take around 32%. The chain is built from TRBV27 and TRBJ2-5; D may be TRBD1 (5 bases). The clonotype originates from a male donor with ankylosing spondylitis or in good health (not recorded which). Input material: blood, either unsorted or a sorted T cell fraction (not recorded which). CDR3 coding DNA: TGTGCCAGCAGTTCCAGCAGGACACAAGAGACCCAGTACTTC. It specifies CASSSSRTQETQYF.